This T cell receptor beta chain was sequenced for a study of shared clonotypes between healthy human individuals. Findings and limits, study-wide: Against clonotypes common to all four donors, non-shared ones had lower generation probabilities. Sequencing depth was expected to influence donor clonotype sharing. Among the subsets, naive ones generally showed larger estimated richness than memory ones.

A word on this clone: Its antigen remains unknown.

For each subset, genomic DNA was distributed in equal portions over several immunoSEQ plates. Produced via immunoSEQ multiplex PCR; TCRdb's table is partial and in-frame only. The sample has millions of clones; 85% to 95% are singletons. The CDR3 contains 14 residues. With V trimmed by 4 bases and J by 6 bases, 6 bases remained unmatched. Germline V gene lookup returns CDR1 GTSNPN and CDR2 SVGIG (reference sequence). Sequencing used naive CD4+ T cells sorted from blood. Sample subset: CD45RA+ positively selected. The chain employs TRBV30 and TRBJ1-5, with 10 bases fitting TRBD1. This sequence originates from a man aged 18-30 years in good health. The CDR3 DNA follows: TGTGCCTGGAACCGGGACAGGGGTGGTCAGCCCCAGCATTTT. Residues: CAWNRDRGGQPQHF.